The sequence of this TCR beta chain was determined in a study of tumor and adjacent non-tumor tissue in lung cancer. No cell sorting was done before RNA was extracted from the tissue. The normal lung tissue was taken more than 3 cm from the tumor edge. Newly diagnosed lung cancer patients had thoracic surgery in China, August–late 2014, without prior chemotherapy. Points on this clonotype: The junction differs from germline at one of its ends, possibly a read error.

TCRbeta libraries were built with three rounds of nested PCR, modified from ARM-PCR. Each CDR3 protein gets one entry after TCRdb re-called the multiplex PCR reads with MiXCR. The sample lists some 68,000 distinct CDR3 sequences, 76% occurring once. This TCR derives from a man aged 55 to 70 with non-small cell lung cancer. Source material: distant non-tumor lung tissue.

The CDR3, as DNA: TGTGCCAGTAGCTGCCGTAGCGGGGGCCTCTACAATGAACAGTTCTTC. Its protein product is CASSCRSGGLYNEQFF. V and J are TRBV5-4 and TRBJ2-1, with 9 bases aligning to TRBD2. Germline values: CDR1 SGHNT, CDR2 YYREEE (reference sequence). This CDR3 spans 16 amino acids.